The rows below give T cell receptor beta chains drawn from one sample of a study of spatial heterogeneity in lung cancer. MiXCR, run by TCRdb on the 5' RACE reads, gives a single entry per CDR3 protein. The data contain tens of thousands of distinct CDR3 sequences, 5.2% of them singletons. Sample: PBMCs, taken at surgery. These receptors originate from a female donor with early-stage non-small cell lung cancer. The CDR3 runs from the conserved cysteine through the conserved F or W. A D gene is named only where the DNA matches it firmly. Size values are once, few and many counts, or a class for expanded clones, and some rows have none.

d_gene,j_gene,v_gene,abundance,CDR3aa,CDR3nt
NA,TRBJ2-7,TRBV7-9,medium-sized,CASSLPTPIEQYF,TGTGCCAGCAGCTTACCCACTCCGATCGAGCAGTACTTC
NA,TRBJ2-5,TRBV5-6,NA,CASRSVGAETQYF,TGTGCCAGCAGGTCGGTGGGGGCAGAGACCCAGTACTTC
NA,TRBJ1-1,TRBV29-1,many,CSVGEGPNTEAFF,TGCAGCGTTGGTGAGGGCCCGAACACTGAAGCTTTCTTT
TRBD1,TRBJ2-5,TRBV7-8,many,CASSLTGESEETQYF,TGTGCCAGCAGCTTGACAGGGGAGAGCGAAGAGACCCAGTACTTC
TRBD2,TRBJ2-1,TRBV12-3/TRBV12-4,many,CASSLRLAGDNEQFF,TGTGCCAGCAGTTTAAGGCTAGCGGGAGACAATGAGCAGTTCTTC
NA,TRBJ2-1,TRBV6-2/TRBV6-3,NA,CASSYPPNEQFF,TGTGCCAGCAGTTACCCTCCGAATGAGCAGTTCTTC
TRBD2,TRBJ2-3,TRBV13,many,CASHPTLAGEIDTQYF,TGTGCCAGCCACCCTACCTTAGCGGGAGAGATAGATACGCAGTATTTT
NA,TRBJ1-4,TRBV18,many,CASSPPSRDLNEKLFF,TGTGCCAGCTCACCACCCTCCCGGGACCTTAATGAAAAACTGTTTTTT
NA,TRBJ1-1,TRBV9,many,CASSVDRQVNTEAFF,TGTGCCAGCAGCGTAGACAGACAGGTAAACACTGAAGCTTTCTTT
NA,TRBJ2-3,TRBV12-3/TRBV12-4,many,CASSLLSNTQYF,TGTGCCAGCAGCCTCCTCTCTAATACGCAGTATTTT
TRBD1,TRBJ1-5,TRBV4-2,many,CASSQDPGTEGSNQPQHF,TGTGCCAGCAGCCAAGATCCGGGGACAGAGGGTAGCAATCAGCCCCAGCATTTT
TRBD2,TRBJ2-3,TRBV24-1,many,CATSDPPRTSGGGTDTQYF,TGTGCCACCAGTGATCCCCCGCGGACTAGCGGGGGAGGGACAGATACGCAGTATTTT
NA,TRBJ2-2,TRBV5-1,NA,CASSLERTVVTGELFF,TGCGCCAGCAGCTTGGAGAGGACAGTGGTTACCGGGGAGCTGTTTTTT
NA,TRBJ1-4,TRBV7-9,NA,CASTPREATNEKLFF,TGTGCCAGCACTCCTCGGGAGGCAACTAATGAAAAACTGTTTTTT
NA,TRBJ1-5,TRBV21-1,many,CASSKFRAQPQHF,TGTGCCAGCAGCAAATTCAGGGCTCAGCCCCAGCATTTT
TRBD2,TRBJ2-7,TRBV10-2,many,CASGPPLAGVLYEQYF,TGCGCCAGCGGGCCCCCGCTAGCGGGAGTTTTGTACGAGCAGTACTTC
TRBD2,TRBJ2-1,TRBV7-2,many,CASSFSGGDNEQFF,TGTGCCAGCAGCTTTAGCGGGGGGGACAATGAGCAGTTCTTC
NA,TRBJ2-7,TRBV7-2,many,CASSPPGMGEQYF,TGTGCCAGCAGCCCACCAGGGATGGGCGAGCAGTACTTC
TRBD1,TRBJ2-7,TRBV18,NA,CASSPGTGPFEQYF,TGTGCCAGCTCACCCGGGACAGGCCCGTTCGAGCAGTACTTC
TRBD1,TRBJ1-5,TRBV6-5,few,CASSQGQGVQPQHF,TGTGCCAGCAGTCAAGGACAGGGTGTACAGCCCCAGCATTTT
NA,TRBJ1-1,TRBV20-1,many,CSARKGRRTEAFF,TGCAGTGCTAGAAAGGGGAGAAGAACTGAAGCTTTCTTT
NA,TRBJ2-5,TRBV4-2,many,CASSQDLAGVQETQYF,TGTGCCAGCAGCCAAGATTTGGCAGGGGTCCAAGAGACCCAGTACTTC
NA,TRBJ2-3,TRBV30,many,CAWSLRRYTQYF,TGTGCCTGGAGTCTAAGACGGTATACGCAGTATTTT
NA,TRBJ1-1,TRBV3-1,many,CASSQGRQYTEAFF,TGTGCCAGCAGCCAAGGGAGACAGTACACTGAAGCTTTCTTT
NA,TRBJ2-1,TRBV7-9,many,CASKPRGITYNEQFF,TGTGCCAGCAAACCGCGGGGTATCACCTACAATGAGCAGTTCTTC
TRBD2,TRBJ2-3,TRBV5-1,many,CASEEGRGKDTQYF,TGCGCCAGCGAGGAGGGGCGGGGGAAAGATACGCAGTATTTT
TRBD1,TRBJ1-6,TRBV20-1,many,CSARERTGSSPLHF,TGCAGTGCTAGAGAGAGGACAGGGAGTTCACCCCTCCACTTT
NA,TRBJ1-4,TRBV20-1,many,CSARVGAGGEKLFF,TGCAGTGCTAGAGTGGGGGCCGGTGGTGAAAAACTGTTTTTT
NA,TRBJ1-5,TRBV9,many,CASSVGFGNQPQHF,TGTGCCAGCAGCGTAGGGTTTGGCAATCAGCCCCAGCATTTT
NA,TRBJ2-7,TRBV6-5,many,CASSSLVEVSYEQYF,TGTGCCAGCAGTTCTCTAGTGGAGGTATCCTACGAGCAGTACTTC
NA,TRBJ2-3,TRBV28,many,CASSFRVGAAWADTQYF,TGTGCCAGCAGTTTTAGAGTGGGGGCCGCGTGGGCAGATACGCAGTATTTT
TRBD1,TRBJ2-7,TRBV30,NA,CARNRGREGGEQYF,TGTGCCCGGAACAGGGGGCGCGAAGGAGGCGAGCAGTACTTC
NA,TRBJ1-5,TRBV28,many,CASSLTGSNQPQHF,TGTGCCAGCAGTTTAACAGGGAGCAATCAGCCCCAGCATTTT
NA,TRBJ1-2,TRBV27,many,CASSFSRGNGYTF,TGTGCCAGCAGTTTCTCTAGGGGGAATGGCTACACCTTC
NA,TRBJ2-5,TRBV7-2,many,CASSQQAAEQETQYF,TGTGCCAGCAGCCAACAGGCGGCAGAGCAAGAGACCCAGTACTTC
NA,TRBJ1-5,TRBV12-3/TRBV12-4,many,CASSLRPNDQPQHF,TGTGCCAGCAGTTTGCGGCCGAACGATCAGCCCCAGCATTTT
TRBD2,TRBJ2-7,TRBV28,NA,CASTQQTSGRAHEQYF,TGTGCCAGCACCCAGCAGACTAGCGGGAGGGCCCACGAGCAGTACTTC
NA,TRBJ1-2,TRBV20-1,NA,CSARDSAAAANYGYTF,TGCAGTGCTAGAGATTCAGCGGCGGCCGCTAACTATGGCTACACCTTC
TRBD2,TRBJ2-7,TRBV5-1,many,CASSLTSGGYEQYF,TGCGCCAGCAGCCTGACTAGCGGGGGTTACGAGCAGTACTTC
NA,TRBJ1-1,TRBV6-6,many,CASSMGRTEAFF,TGTGCCAGCAGTATGGGGAGAACTGAAGCTTTCTTT
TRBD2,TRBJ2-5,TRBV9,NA,CASSPHSAGAGETQYF,TGTGCCAGCAGCCCCCATTCAGCGGGAGCGGGAGAGACCCAGTACTTC
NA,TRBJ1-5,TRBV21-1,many,CASSKVDLEGQPQHF,TGTGCCAGCAGCAAAGTAGACCTAGAGGGTCAGCCCCAGCATTTT
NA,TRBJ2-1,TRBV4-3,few,CASSQELTRVEQFF,TGCGCCAGCAGCCAAGAACTTACGAGGGTTGAGCAGTTCTTC
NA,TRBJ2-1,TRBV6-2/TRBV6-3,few,CASSSRAGSSYNEQFF,TGTGCCAGCAGTTCCCGGGCCGGGAGCTCCTACAATGAGCAGTTCTTC
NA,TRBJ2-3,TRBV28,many,CASSPPPSTDTQYF,TGTGCCAGCAGTCCTCCCCCTAGCACAGATACGCAGTATTTT
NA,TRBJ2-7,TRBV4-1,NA,CASSQQGAQYF,TGCGCCAGCAGCCAACAGGGTGCGCAGTACTTC
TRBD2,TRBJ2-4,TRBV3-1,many,CASSQDGGALRSIQYF,TGTGCCAGCAGCCAAGACGGGGGGGCCCTGCGGAGCATTCAGTACTTC
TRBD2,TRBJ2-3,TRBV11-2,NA,CASSQRIRAGPGDTQYF,TGTGCCAGCAGCCAGAGAATCCGAGCGGGGCCAGGAGATACGCAGTATTTT
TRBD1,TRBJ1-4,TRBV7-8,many,CASSSGRGPPNEKLFF,TGTGCCAGCAGCTCGGGCAGGGGGCCTCCTAATGAAAAACTGTTTTTT
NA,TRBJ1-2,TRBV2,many,CASLAAGYYGYTF,TGTGCCAGCTTGGCGGCGGGCTACTATGGCTACACCTTC
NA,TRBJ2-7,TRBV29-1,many,CSVESQSNSYEQYF,TGCAGCGTTGAATCACAGTCTAACTCCTACGAGCAGTACTTC
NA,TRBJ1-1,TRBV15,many,CATSRDLRAGNTEAFF,TGTGCCACCAGCAGAGATCTAAGGGCAGGGAACACTGAAGCTTTCTTT
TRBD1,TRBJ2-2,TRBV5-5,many,CASSYLTGKNTGELFF,TGTGCCAGCAGCTATCTGACAGGGAAGAACACCGGGGAGCTGTTTTTT
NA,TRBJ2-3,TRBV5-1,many,CASSLALDTQYF,TGCGCCAGCAGCCTAGCGTTGGATACGCAGTATTTT
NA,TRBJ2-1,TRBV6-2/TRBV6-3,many,CASKLSSYNEQFF,TGTGCCAGCAAATTAAGCTCCTACAATGAGCAGTTCTTC
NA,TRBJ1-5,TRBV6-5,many,CASRLRGGYSNQPQHF,TGTGCCAGCCGCCTTAGGGGGGGTTATAGCAATCAGCCCCAGCATTTT
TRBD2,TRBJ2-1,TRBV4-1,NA,CASSRLAGENNEQFF,TGCGCCAGCAGCCGCCTAGCGGGAGAAAACAATGAGCAGTTCTTC
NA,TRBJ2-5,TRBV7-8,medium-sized,CASSFPLWGTETQYF,TGTGCCAGCAGCTTCCCTCTGTGGGGGACAGAGACCCAGTACTTC